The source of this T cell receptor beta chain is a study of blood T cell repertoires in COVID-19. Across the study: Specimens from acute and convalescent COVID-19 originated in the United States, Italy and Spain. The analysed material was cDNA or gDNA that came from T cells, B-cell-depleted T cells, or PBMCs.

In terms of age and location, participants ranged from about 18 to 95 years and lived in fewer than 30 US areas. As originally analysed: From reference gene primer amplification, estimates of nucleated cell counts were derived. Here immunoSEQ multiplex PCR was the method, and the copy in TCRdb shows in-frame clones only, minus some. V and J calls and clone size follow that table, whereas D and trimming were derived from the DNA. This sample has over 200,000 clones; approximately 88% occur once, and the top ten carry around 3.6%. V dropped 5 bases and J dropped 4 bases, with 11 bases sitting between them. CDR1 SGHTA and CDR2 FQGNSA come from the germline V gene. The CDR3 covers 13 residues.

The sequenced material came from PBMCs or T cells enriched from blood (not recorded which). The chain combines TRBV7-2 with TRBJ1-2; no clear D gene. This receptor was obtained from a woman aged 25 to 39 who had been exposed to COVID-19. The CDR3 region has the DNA TGTGCCAGCAGCCCCGCCAGGTCCTATGGCTACACCTTC. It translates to CASSPARSYGYTF.